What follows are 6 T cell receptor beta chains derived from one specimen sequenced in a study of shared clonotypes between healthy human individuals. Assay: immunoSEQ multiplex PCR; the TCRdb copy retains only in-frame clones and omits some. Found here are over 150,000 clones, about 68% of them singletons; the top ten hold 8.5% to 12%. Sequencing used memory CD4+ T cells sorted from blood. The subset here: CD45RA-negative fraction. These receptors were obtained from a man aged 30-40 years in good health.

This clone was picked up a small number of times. The CDR3 region is CASSQPKGSGSLPYNEQFF. CDR3 DNA: TGCGCCAGCAGCCAGCCCAAGGGATCCGGGAGTCTTCCCTACAATGAGCAGTTCTTC. The chain recombines TRBV4-3 with TRBJ2-1; TRBD2 is a possible D gene (6 bases). In germline, CDR1 is LGHNA, CDR2 YSLEER. This CDR3 is built from 19 residues. Trimming shortened V by 3 bases and J by 2 bases, and 23 bases separated the two germline ends.

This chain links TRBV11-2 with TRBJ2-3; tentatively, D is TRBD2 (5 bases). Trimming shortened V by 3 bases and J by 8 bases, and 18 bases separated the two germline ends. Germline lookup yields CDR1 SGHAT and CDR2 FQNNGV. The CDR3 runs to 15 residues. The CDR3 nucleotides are TGTGCCAGCAGCTTCTCCGGGGAACGAGGAGGTACGCAGTATTTT. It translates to CASSFSGERGGTQYF.

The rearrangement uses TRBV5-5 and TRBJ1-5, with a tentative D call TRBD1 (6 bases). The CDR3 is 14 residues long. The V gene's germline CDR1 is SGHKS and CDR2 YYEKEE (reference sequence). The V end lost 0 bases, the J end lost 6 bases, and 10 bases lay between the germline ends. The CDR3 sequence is CASSLEGGFQPQHF. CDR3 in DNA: TGTGCCAGCAGCTTGGAGGGGGGCTTTCAGCCCCAGCATTTT.

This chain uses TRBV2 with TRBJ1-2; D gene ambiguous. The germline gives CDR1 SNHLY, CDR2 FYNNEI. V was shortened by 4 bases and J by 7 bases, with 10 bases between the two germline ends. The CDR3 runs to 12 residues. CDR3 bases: TGTGCCAGCAGTGTGCTAAGGAGTGGCTACACCTTC. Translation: CASSVLRSGYTF.

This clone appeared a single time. CDR3 loop: CASSTDRSEQYF. The CDR3 DNA follows: TGTGCCAGCAGCACGGACAGAAGCGAGCAGTACTTC. The chain combines TRBV7-2 with TRBJ2-7; D possibly corresponds to TRBD1 (6 bases). V was pared by 5 bases and J by 6 bases, with 11 bases between. CDR1 and CDR2 from the germline V gene are SGHTA and FQGNSA. The CDR3 has 12 residues.

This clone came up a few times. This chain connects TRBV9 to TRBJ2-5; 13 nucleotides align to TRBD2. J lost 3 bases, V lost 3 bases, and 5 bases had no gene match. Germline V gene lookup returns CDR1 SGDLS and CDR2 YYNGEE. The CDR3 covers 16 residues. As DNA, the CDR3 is TGTGCCAGCAGCGCTAGTGGACTAGCGGGGGAAGAGACCCAGTACTTC. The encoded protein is CASSASGLAGEETQYF.